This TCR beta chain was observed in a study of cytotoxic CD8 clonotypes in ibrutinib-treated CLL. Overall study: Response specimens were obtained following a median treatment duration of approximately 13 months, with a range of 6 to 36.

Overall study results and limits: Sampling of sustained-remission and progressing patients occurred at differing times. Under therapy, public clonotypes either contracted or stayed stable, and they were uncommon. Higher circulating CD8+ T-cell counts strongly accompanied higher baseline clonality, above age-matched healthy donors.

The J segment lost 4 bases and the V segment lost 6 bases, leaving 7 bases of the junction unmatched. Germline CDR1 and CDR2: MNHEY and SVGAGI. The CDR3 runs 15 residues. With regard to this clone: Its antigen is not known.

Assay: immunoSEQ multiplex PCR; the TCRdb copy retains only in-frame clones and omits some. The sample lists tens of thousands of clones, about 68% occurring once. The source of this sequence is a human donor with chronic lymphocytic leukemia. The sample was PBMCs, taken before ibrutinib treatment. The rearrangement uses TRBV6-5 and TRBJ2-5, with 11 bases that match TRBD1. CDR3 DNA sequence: TGTGCCAGCAGGGGGACAGGGGGTCCGGGAGAGACCCAGTACTTC. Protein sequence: CASRGTGGPGETQYF.